The present T cell receptor (beta chain) was sequenced within a study of spatial heterogeneity in lung cancer. The time point: sample taken at primary tumor resection. Whole RNA from tumor, nontumor lung or frozen PBMC was sequenced unsorted. Every TCR cDNA molecule bore a unique molecular identifier. TCRdb reanalysed the 5' RACE reads using MiXCR and keeps one entry per CDR3 protein. The sample shows tens of thousands of distinct CDR3 sequences, less than 15% of them seen only once. V lost 5 bases and J lost 0; bases outside the gene matches: 7. Germline-derived CDR1 and CDR2 are SGHTA and FQGNSA. The CDR3 runs to 17 residues. This clonotype was observed at least ten times.

This sample comprised PBMCs, obtained at surgery. This chain connects TRBV7-2 to TRBJ1-5, with 10 bases aligning to TRBD1. This TCR was sampled from a male donor with early-stage non-small cell lung cancer. Written as DNA, the CDR3 is TGTGCCAGCAGCCACCCCGACAGGGGGCCTAGCAATCAGCCCCAGCATTTT. It specifies CASSHPDRGPSNQPQHF.